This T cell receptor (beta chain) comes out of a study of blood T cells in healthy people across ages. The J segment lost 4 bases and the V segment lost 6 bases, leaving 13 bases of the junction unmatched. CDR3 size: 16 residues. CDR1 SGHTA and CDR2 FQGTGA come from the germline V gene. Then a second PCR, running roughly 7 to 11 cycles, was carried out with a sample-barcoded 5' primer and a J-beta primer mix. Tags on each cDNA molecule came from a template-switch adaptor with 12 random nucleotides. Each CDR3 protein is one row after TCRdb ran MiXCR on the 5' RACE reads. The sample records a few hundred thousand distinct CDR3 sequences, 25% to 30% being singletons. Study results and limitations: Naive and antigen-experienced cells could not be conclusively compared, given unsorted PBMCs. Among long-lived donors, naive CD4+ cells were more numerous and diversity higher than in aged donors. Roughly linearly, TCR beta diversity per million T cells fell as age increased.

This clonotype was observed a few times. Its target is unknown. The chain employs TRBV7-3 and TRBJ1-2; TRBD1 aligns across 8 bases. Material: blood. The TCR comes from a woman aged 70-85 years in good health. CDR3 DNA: TGTGCCAGCAGACAAGGAGACAGGGGAGGCGTCTATGGCTACACCTTC. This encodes CASRQGDRGGVYGYTF.